This T cell receptor beta chain emerged from a study of STAT5B mutations in CD4+ large granular lymphocyte leukemia. The study's findings and limits: Approximately 25% of private leukemic clonotypes occurred rarely in other patients' non-leukemic repertoires.

Method: immunoSEQ multiplex PCR; TCRdb's copy keeps in-frame clones and lacks some. Of 25,000 to 30,000 clones listed, roughly three quarters were seen once; the top ten hold more than 1%. The sample holds a few counts of this clone. Its target is unknown. The clonotype comes from a human donor in good health. The specimen was CD4+ T cells from blood buffy coats.

CDR3 sequence reads: CASSLRPDKNTEAFF. The CDR3 region has the DNA TGTGCCAGCAGCCTGCGGCCGGACAAGAACACTGAAGCTTTCTTT. The V and J genes are TRBV13 and TRBJ1-1; perhaps TRBD1 as D (5 bases). Trimming took off 5 bases at V and 1 base at J, with 14 bases between the two ends. Germline-derived CDR1 and CDR2 are PRHDT and FYEKMQ (reference sequence). This CDR3 spans 15 amino acids.